One and the same sample provided the 21 T cell receptor beta chains below, sequenced in a study of blood T cell repertoires in COVID-19. This table comes from immunoSEQ multiplex PCR, and its TCRdb copy is limited to in-frame clones, with some not included. The data hold some 300,000 clones, with 65% to 90% observed a single time. Source material: peripheral blood. The source is a woman aged 70-85 years with COVID-19, enrolled during active disease.

The CDR3 coding sequence is TGTGCCAGCAGTCCGGCTGGAAACACCATATATTTT. This sequence encodes CASSPAGNTIYF. The chain joins TRBV7-8 to TRBJ1-3; D gene ambiguous. The CDR3 is made up of 12 amino acids. The V end was cut by 6 bases, the J end by 2 bases, with 5 bases between. The germline V gene has CDR1 SGHVS and CDR2 FQNEAQ.

The V gene is TRBV28, the J gene TRBJ2-1; 13 bases line up with TRBD2. The CDR3 spans 18 residues. CDR1 is MDHEN and CDR2 is SYDVKM in the germline V gene. Trimming removed 5 bases from V and 0 bases from J; junction bases left unmatched: 7. The DNA of the CDR3 is TGTGCCAGCAGTCTCTTGACTAGCGGGGGGCTCTCCTACAATGAGCAGTTCTTC. It encodes CASSLLTSGGLSYNEQFF.

The chain employs TRBV11-2 and TRBJ2-5, with D tentatively TRBD2 (5 bases). The germline CDR1 and CDR2 sequences are SGHAT and FQNNGV. Trimming removed 1 base from V and 4 bases from J, with 13 bases in between. The CDR3 loop spans 15 amino acids. The CDR3 nucleotides are TGTGCCAGCAGCTTAGGATCCGGGCGGGCAGAGACCCAGTACTTC. Protein product: CASSLGSGRAETQYF.

This chain links TRBV27 with TRBJ1-5, with D hard to call. Germline V gives CDR1 MNHEY, CDR2 SMNVEV (reference sequence). This CDR3 is 14 amino acids long. V dropped 5 bases and J dropped 4 bases, with 12 bases sitting between them. In nucleotides, the CDR3 is TGTGCCAGCAGTCTGGGAGGTTTAAATCAGCCCCAGCATTTT. It codes for CASSLGGLNQPQHF.

The chain links TRBV2 to TRBJ2-7; no clear D gene. The ends were cut back, 0 bases at V and 0 bases at J, with 6 bases in the middle. The CDR3 contains 14 residues. CDR1 SNHLY and CDR2 FYNNEI come from the germline V gene. The CDR3 bases are TGTGCCAGCAGTGAAGCGAGGCGCTCCTACGAGCAGTACTTC. As protein: CASSEARRSYEQYF.

The V and J genes are TRBV6-6 and TRBJ1-2, with 12 bases fitting TRBD1. The trim removed 6 bases at V and 4 bases at J, leaving 6 bases unmatched. CDR1 is MNHNY, CDR2 SVGAGI, per germline (reference sequence). CDR3 length: 15 residues. CDR3 region: CASSAGTGGAYGYTF. CDR3 nucleotides: TGTGCCAGCAGCGCCGGGACAGGGGGCGCCTATGGCTACACCTTC.

J is TRBJ1-1 and V is TRBV4-1, with 9 bases lining up with TRBD1. V dropped 4 bases and J dropped 1; count of bases not matched to a gene: 7. Germline values: CDR1 MGHRA, CDR2 YSYEKL. The length of the CDR3 is 16 residues. The DNA for the CDR3 is TGCGCCAGCAGCCGAGAACAGGGGGCGCGGAACACTGAAGCTTTCTTT. Protein: CASSREQGARNTEAFF.

The genes are TRBV19 and TRBJ1-4; D call uncertain. CDR1 and CDR2 (germline): LNHDA, SQIVND (reference sequence). The CDR3 length is 14 residues. Trimming cost V 5 bases and J 4 bases, with 11 bases left between them. The CDR3 coding sequence is TGTGCCAGTAGTTTTACGTTCTATAATGAAAAACTGTTTTTT. It specifies CASSFTFYNEKLFF.

The rearrangement joins TRBV2 to TRBJ1-2; TRBD1 is a possible D gene (5 bases). V lost 6 bases to trimming and J lost 8 bases, with 22 bases between them. The CDR3 consists of 15 residues. Germline CDR1 reads SNHLY; CDR2 reads FYNNEI. CDR3 sequence: CASSRPGDAVGGYTF. DNA for the CDR3: TGTGCCAGCAGCCGCCCGGGGGACGCGGTCGGGGGCTACACCTTC.

This chain uses TRBV7-2 with TRBJ1-1; 10 nucleotides match TRBD1. This CDR3 is 15 amino acids long. The ends lost 1 base at V and 5 bases at J; junction bases unmatched: 4. Germline V gene data show CDR1 as SGHTA and CDR2 as FQGNSA. In DNA form, the CDR3 reads TGTGCCAGCAGCTTAGGAGGGACAGGGGATACTGAAGCTTTCTTT. Translating it yields CASSLGGTGDTEAFF. Combining the CDR3 with reference TRBV7-2 and TRBJ1-1 gives the whole variable domain GAGVSQSPSNKVTEKGKDVELRCDPISGHTALYWYRQSLGQGLEFLIYFQGNSAPDKSGLPSDRFSAERTGGSVSTLTIQRTQQEDSAVYLCASSLGGTGDTEAFFGQGTRLTVV.

This clone was picked up a small number of times. The rearrangement links TRBV7-3 to TRBJ1-5; a possible D gene is TRBD1 (6 bases). Germline V gene data show CDR1 as SGHTA and CDR2 as FQGTGA. V lost 5 bases and J lost 7, with 12 bases in between. The CDR3 consists of 13 residues. In DNA, the CDR3 is TGTGCCAGCAGCACAGGGCAGGGGCAGCCCCAGCATTTT. It translates to CASSTGQGQPQHF.

The V call is TRBV6-5, the J call TRBJ2-2, with 7 bases identical to TRBD2. The CDR3 has 14 amino acids. The germline V gene encodes CDR1 MNHEY and CDR2 SVGAGI. J gave up 7 bases and V 11 bases, and 13 bases lay outside the gene matches. CDR3 sequence: CAGKRGSSGGELFF. The CDR3 nucleotides read TGTGCCGGGAAGCGGGGTTCGTCTGGCGGGGAGCTGTTTTTT.

The V call is TRBV3-1 (or the pseudogene TRBV3-2), the J call TRBJ1-5, with D tentatively TRBD1 (6 bases). The CDR3 is made up of 17 amino acids. In germline, CDR1 is LGHDT, CDR2 YNNKEL (reference sequence). V was cut by 3 bases and J by 3 bases, with 18 bases left in between. DNA for the CDR3: TGTGCCAGCAGCCATGAGATGTCAGGGGAAGACAATCAGCCCCAGCATTTT. Translated: CASSHEMSGEDNQPQHF.

The chain carries TRBV28 and TRBJ2-3; TRBD1 aligns across 9 bases. Germline loops: CDR1 MDHEN, CDR2 SYDVKM. This CDR3 contains 15 residues. V shed 7 bases, J shed 1 base, and the junction held 6 bases outside the gene matches. Here the CDR3 DNA reads TGTGCCAGCATTGGCTGGGACAGGGGCACAGATACGCAGTATTTT. Protein: CASIGWDRGTDTQYF.

This clone was seen a handful of times. The chain uses TRBV2 and TRBJ1-5; D not certain. V was trimmed by 6 bases and J by 1 base, leaving 16 bases between them. The germline CDR1 and CDR2 sequences are SNHLY and FYNNEI. The CDR3 length is 16 residues. CDR3 in DNA: TGTGCCAGCAGCCCGGAGGGAGCCACCAGCAATCAGCCCCAGCATTTT. Protein: CASSPEGATSNQPQHF.

About this clone: The same CDR3 is also encoded by other DNA sequences in this sample. The V call is TRBV9, the J call TRBJ1-2, with D maybe TRBD1 (5 bases). V lost 0 bases and J 8 bases, leaving 8 bases between the germline ends. The CDR3 has 12 amino acids. Germline V CDR1 and CDR2: SGDLS, YYNGEE. Here the CDR3 DNA reads TGTGCCAGCAGCGTAGGCGGGGGAGGCTACACCTTC. This sequence encodes CASSVGGGGYTF.

The chain combines TRBV5-4 with TRBJ1-1, with D perhaps matching TRBD1 (6 bases). This CDR3 comprises 17 residues. CDR1 and CDR2 (germline): SGHNT, YYREEE (reference sequence). The V and J ends lost 3 bases and 0 bases respectively, with 18 bases between them. CDR3 coding DNA: TGTGCCAGCAGCTCGGGACAAGGGTTCTTCATGAACACTGAAGCTTTCTTT. Translating gives CASSSGQGFFMNTEAFF.

The chain has TRBV6-5 and TRBJ1-2; no reliable D call. V was pared by 1 base and J by 0 bases, with 9 bases between. The CDR3 totals 15 residues. Per germline, CDR1 MNHEY and CDR2 SVGAGI. The CDR3 region has the DNA TGTGCCAGCAGTTACTGGAGGGATCCTAACTATGGCTACACCTTC. Amino acid sequence: CASSYWRDPNYGYTF.

For the CDR3, the DNA is TGTGCCAGCAGCGGACCAGACGAGGGAGGCTACACCTTC. Amino acids: CASSGPDEGGYTF. The chain recombines TRBV21-1 with TRBJ1-2. TRBV21-1 is a pseudogene. The CDR3 spans 13 residues.

CDR3 amino acids: CASSLSVGGHQPQHF. The CDR3 region has the DNA TGTGCCAGCAGTTTATCTGTTGGGGGCCACCAGCCCCAGCATTTT. The V call is TRBV28, the J call TRBJ1-5; D is perhaps TRBD1 (6 bases). The V gene's germline CDR1 is MDHEN and CDR2 SYDVKM. The ends were cut back, 1 base at V and 7 bases at J, with 14 bases in the middle. The CDR3 sequence is 15 residues long.

This clone was observed a single time. The V gene is TRBV10-1, the J gene TRBJ2-7; a possible D gene is TRBD1 (8 bases). This CDR3 region has 13 residues. CDR1 and CDR2 (germline): WNHNN, SYGVQD (reference sequence). The V and J ends lost 3 bases and 6 bases respectively, with 12 bases between them. CDR3 sequence reads: CASSETGGGEQYF. The DNA for the CDR3 is TGCGCCAGCAGTGAAACAGGGGGGGGCGAGCAGTACTTC.